This section outlines one T cell receptor (beta chain) sequence together with its context. As yet, its antigen is unknown. Treatment: oral pan-JAK inhibitor, 5-10 mg twice daily. cDNA prepared by RNA extraction and subsequent reverse transcription served as the template for sequencing. Sequencing used immunoSEQ multiplex PCR; TCRdb keeps in-frame clones, though not all of them. The repertoire includes some 240,000 clones, 50% to 60% of them detected once, and 1.6% sits in the top ten. The V gene lost 1 base and the J gene lost 12 bases, with 11 bases spanning the gap. There are 12 residues in the CDR3. Germline CDR1 and CDR2: SGHTA and FQGNSA. This entry belongs to a study of CD8+ T cells in alopecia areata. Study-level findings and limits: Lesional scalp, notably in alopecia totalis/universalis, had clonality above that of normal scalp.

This rearrangement joins TRBV7-2 to TRBJ2-3; no clear D gene. This clonotype originated in a human donor with alopecia areata. The sample was CD4+ T cells sorted from blood, taken at week 4, from a patient treated with tofacitinib. CDR3 sequence: CASSLVRAPQYF. The DNA for the CDR3 is TGTGCCAGCAGCTTAGTACGGGCCCCCCAGTATTTT. The full variable domain, completed using reference TRBV7-2 and TRBJ2-3, is GAGVSQSPSNKVTEKGKDVELRCDPISGHTALYWYRQSLGQGLEFLIYFQGNSAPDKSGLPSDRFSAERTGGSVSTLTIQRTQQEDSAVYLCASSLVRAPQYFGPGTRLTVL.